Shown below are 16 T cell receptor beta chains from a single sample sequenced in a study of glioma-infiltrating T cells after dendritic cell vaccination. Assay used: immunoSEQ multiplex PCR; TCRdb lists only in-frame clones, some missing. Of under 100,000 clones listed, 70% to 80% are singletons. This sample comprised blood, obtained before dendritic cell vaccination. The source of these receptors is a human donor with glioblastoma.

The V gene is TRBV5-1, the J gene TRBJ1-1; D may be TRBD1 (6 bases). Per the germline V gene, CDR1 is SGHRS and CDR2 is YFSETQ. The length of the CDR3 is 17 residues. V gave up 5 bases and J gave up 2 bases, with 22 bases separating them. For the CDR3, the DNA is TGCGCCAGCAGGGGACCCGCAGGGGCGAGGGTAAACACTGAAGCTTTCTTT. This sequence encodes CASRGPAGARVNTEAFF.

J is TRBJ1-3 and V is TRBV5-1; TRBD1 matches 10 bases. Germline loops: CDR1 SGHRS, CDR2 YFSETQ. V was clipped by 5 bases and J by 0 bases; unmatched bases: 14. The CDR3 is 19 amino acids. This CDR3 reads CASRSTGTGVGGSGNTIYF. The CDR3 coding sequence is TGCGCCAGCAGGTCCACCGGGACAGGGGTAGGTGGCTCTGGAAACACCATATATTTT.

CDR3 residues: CAWQGQPNQPQHF. The CDR3 DNA follows: TGTGCCTGGCAGGGACAGCCCAATCAGCCCCAGCATTTT. V gene TRBV30 combines with J gene TRBJ1-5, with 7 bases matching TRBD1. In germline, CDR1 is GTSNPN, CDR2 SVGIG (reference sequence). The CDR3 covers 13 residues. With V trimmed by 5 bases and J by 3 bases, 4 bases remained unmatched. The whole variable domain, remainder taken from reference TRBV30 and TRBJ1-5, is SQTIHQWPATLVQPVGSPLSLECTVEGTSNPNLYWYRQAAGRGLQLLFYSVGIGQISSEVPQNLSASRPQDRQFILSSKKLLLSDSGFYLCAWQGQPNQPQHFGDGTRLSIL.

This chain connects TRBV28 to TRBJ2-7, with a tentative D call TRBD2 (6 bases). The CDR3 is 15 residues long. V was trimmed by 6 bases and J by 0 bases, leaving 15 bases between them. CDR1 MDHEN and CDR2 SYDVKM come from the germline V gene. The CDR3 DNA reads TGTGCCAGCAGGCCTTCCGGGACTGCCTCCTACGAGCAGTACTTC. This sequence encodes CASRPSGTASYEQYF.

The chain combines TRBV5-1 with TRBJ2-7; 10 bases match TRBD1. From germline, CDR1 is SGHRS and CDR2 YFSETQ. This CDR3 has 15 amino acids. J lost 2 bases, V lost 4 bases, and 6 bases had no gene match. CDR3 bases: TGCGCCAGCAGCCAATCGGGACAGGGGACCTACGAGCAGTACTTC. This codes for CASSQSGQGTYEQYF.

J is TRBJ2-1 and V is TRBV10-3; TRBD1 aligns across 7 bases. V shed 4 bases and J 0 bases; nucleotides not matched to a gene: 3. This CDR3 is 15 amino acids long. Germline loops: CDR1 ENHRY, CDR2 SYGVKD. The CDR3 protein is CAISGGQSSYNEQFF. In DNA, the CDR3 is TGTGCCATCAGTGGGGGACAGAGCTCCTACAATGAGCAGTTCTTC.

The V and J genes are TRBV5-1 and TRBJ2-1; TRBD2 agrees at 8 bases. Trimming cost V 5 bases and J 6 bases; bases outside gene matches: 7. The germline V gene has CDR1 SGHRS and CDR2 YFSETQ. This CDR3 contains 14 residues. The CDR3 loop is CASREGLAGNEQFF. The CDR3, as DNA: TGCGCCAGCAGGGAAGGGCTAGCGGGCAATGAGCAGTTCTTC. Full variable domain (rest looked up from reference TRBV5-1 and TRBJ2-1): KAGVTQTPRYLIKTRGQQVTLSCSPISGHRSVSWYQQTPGQGLQFLFEYFSETQRNKGNFPGRFSGRQFSNSRSEMNVSTLELGDSALYLCASREGLAGNEQFFGPGTRLTVL.

The rearrangement joins TRBV6-1 to TRBJ1-5; D perhaps matches TRBD1 (6 bases). Germline V lookup: CDR1 MNHNS, CDR2 SASEGT. Between the trimmed V and J ends, which lost 4 bases and 3 bases, there was a span of 13 bases. The CDR3 runs to 15 residues. The CDR3 loop reads CASSGTGLNNQPQHF. The DNA of the CDR3 is TGTGCCAGCAGTGGAACAGGGTTGAACAATCAGCCCCAGCATTTT.

V gene TRBV2 combines with J gene TRBJ2-1; D gene unclear. Trimming took 8 bases from V and 4 from J, leaving 15 bases between them. Germline CDR1 reads SNHLY; CDR2 reads FYNNEI. This CDR3 is built from 14 residues. CDR3 in DNA: TGTGCCAGCCAAACCCCAAGCATGTACAATGAGCAGTTCTTC. Its translation is CASQTPSMYNEQFF.

The J gene is TRBJ2-3, the V gene TRBV29-1, with TRBD2 matching over 9 bases. V shed 7 bases, J shed 2 bases, and the junction held 7 bases outside the gene matches. The CDR3 covers 14 residues. Germline CDR1 SQVTM, CDR2 ANQGSEA. CDR3 DNA sequence: TGCAGCGGGACCAGACTAGCGGACACAGATACGCAGTATTTT. This codes for CSGTRLADTDTQYF.

This sequence joins TRBV9 and TRBJ2-5; 12 positions agree with TRBD2. The CDR3 spans 15 residues. Germline V gives CDR1 SGDLS, CDR2 YYNGEE. J gave up 5 bases and V 4 bases, and 6 bases lay outside the gene matches. The CDR3 DNA is TGTGCCAGCAGCTCTAGCGGGGGGGCCTTGGAGACCCAGTACTTC. Protein sequence: CASSSSGGALETQYF.

The V gene is TRBV5-1, the J gene TRBJ1-1; 7 nucleotides line up with TRBD1. V gave up 4 bases and J gave up 1 base; unmatched junction bases: 7. CDR1 SGHRS and CDR2 YFSETQ come from the germline V gene. The CDR3 runs 15 residues. CDR3 loop: CASSPRQGKNTEAFF. The CDR3 DNA is TGCGCCAGCAGCCCGAGACAGGGAAAGAACACTGAAGCTTTCTTT. The full variable domain, in which reference TRBV5-1 and TRBJ1-1 provide the parts outside the CDR3, is KAGVTQTPRYLIKTRGQQVTLSCSPISGHRSVSWYQQTPGQGLQFLFEYFSETQRNKGNFPGRFSGRQFSNSRSEMNVSTLELGDSALYLCASSPRQGKNTEAFFGQGTRLTVV.

The rearrangement uses TRBV21-1 and TRBJ1-4; no check of the table's D call, TRBD1, against the DNA was made. TRBV21-1 has pseudogene status. The CDR3 covers 17 residues. CDR3 DNA sequence: TGTGCCAGCAGCAAGGTGGGGGACAGGGTATTTAATGAAAAACTGTTTTTT. Protein sequence: CASSKVGDRVFNEKLFF.

The chain combines TRBV7-3 with TRBJ2-1; 8 positions agree with TRBD2. Germline V gene data show CDR1 as SGHTA and CDR2 as FQGTGA. The CDR3 extends over 16 amino acids. V gave up 5 bases and J gave up 9 bases; unmatched junction bases: 15. This CDR3 is CASSPRVGGRFSEQFF. In nucleotides, the CDR3 is TGTGCCAGCAGCCCACGGGTGGGCGGGAGGTTTTCTGAGCAGTTCTTC. Using reference TRBV7-3 and TRBJ2-1 for the parts outside the CDR3, the full variable domain is GAGVSQTPSNKVTEKGKYVELRCDPISGHTALYWYRQSLGQGPEFLIYFQGTGAADDSGLPNDRFFAVRPEGSVSTLKIQRTERGDSAVYLCASSPRVGGRFSEQFFGPGTRLTVL.

In this sample, this clone turned up a few times. The V gene is TRBV6-5, the J gene TRBJ2-2; 8 bases match TRBD1. V trimming: 2 bases; J trimming: 7 bases; junction bases outside the gene matches: 6. The CDR3 covers 15 residues. CDR1 MNHEY and CDR2 SVGAGI come from the germline V gene. The chain's CDR3 is CASSYQQGVDGELFF. The CDR3, as DNA: TGTGCCAGCAGTTACCAACAGGGGGTAGACGGGGAGCTGTTTTTT.

The genes are TRBV19 and TRBJ2-5; D remains ambiguous. The CDR3 totals 13 residues. V was cut by 6 bases and J by 1 base, with 9 bases left in between. Germline assignment: CDR1 LNHDA and CDR2 SQIVND (reference sequence). In DNA, the CDR3 is TGTGCCAGTAGCAACAGCTTCCAAGAGACCCAGTACTTC. Its translation: CASSNSFQETQYF.